The T cell receptor beta chain under discussion was sequenced for a study of CD8 T cells in ankylosing spondylitis. CDR1 is SGHTA and CDR2 is FQGNSA in the germline V gene. V trimming: 5 bases; J trimming: 6 bases; junction bases outside the gene matches: 9. CDR3 size: 14 residues. Findings of the study overall: Researchers report that disease-linked clones proved CD8+ and relatively rare in peripheral blood. What appeared characteristic of ankylosing spondylitis blood was a TCR beta motif of under 10 highly homologous variants.

This clonotype has only a few counts. Its specificity is unknown. Each CDR3 protein is one row after TCRdb ran MiXCR on the 5' RACE reads. The table has tens of thousands of distinct CDR3 sequences, approximately 5.7% seen once. This sequence was found in a male donor with ankylosing spondylitis. The chain recombines TRBV7-2 with TRBJ1-2, with TRBD1 identical over 7 bases. Specimen: synovial fluid, either unsorted or a sorted T cell fraction (not recorded which). Here the CDR3 reads CASSPTGNSHGYTF. The CDR3 DNA follows: TGTGCCAGCAGCCCGACAGGGAATAGCCATGGCTACACCTTC.